The TCR beta chain under discussion was sequenced for a study of response to subunit inactivated influenza vaccine. From the RT-PCR reads, TCRdb called clonotypes with MiXCR, one entry per CDR3 protein. This table holds about 570,000 distinct CDR3 sequences, about 10% found once. V dropped 5 bases and J dropped 4; count of bases not matched to a gene: 8. CDR1 and CDR2 from the germline V gene are SGHDT and YYEEEE. The CDR3 loop spans 15 amino acids. The sample was also linked to a second study, of T cells expressing NK-cell markers. From that report: TCR beta cDNA was made by 5'RACE template switching with UMIs. Beta-chain profiling covered CD3+CD56+NKG2C+, CD3+CD56+NKG2C- and CD3+CD56-NKG2C+ sorted subsets. With respect to HCMV, most of the eight sequenced donors were seropositive, and one was seronegative. Several experiments employed an anti-gamma-delta TCR antibody to confine sorting to alpha-beta TCR T cells. In a handful of donors, these clonotypes also led the CD3+CD56-NKG2C+ fraction.

The clonotype comes from a man in his forties or fifties who received an inactivated influenza vaccine. The sequencing used PBMCs from blood, collected on the day of vaccination. The rearrangement joins TRBV5-6 to TRBJ2-1; the match to TRBD1 covers 8 bases. The CDR3 here is CASSYGTGLYNEQFF. CDR3 nucleotides: TGTGCCAGCAGTTACGGGACAGGTTTATACAATGAGCAGTTCTTC.